This T cell receptor (beta chain) was observed in a study of blood T cell repertoires in COVID-19. Only in-frame clones appear in the TCRdb table, and some are missing; sequencing was by immunoSEQ multiplex PCR. Here the sample spans 55,000 to 65,000 clones, about 90% being singletons. V gave up 5 bases and J gave up 9 bases; unmatched junction bases: 5. This CDR3 has 14 amino acids. The germline CDR1 and CDR2 sequences are MDHEN and SYDVKM. Material: peripheral blood. The clonotype was recovered from a man in his 60s with acute or convalescent COVID-19. The V gene is TRBV28, the J gene TRBJ1-6; 9 bases fit TRBD1. DNA of the CDR3: TGTGCCAGCAGTCTGACAGGGGGGACTTCACCCCTCCACTTT. This translates into CASSLTGGTSPLHF.